The 2 T cell receptor beta chains listed next were all sequenced from one sample in a study of blood T cell repertoires in COVID-19. Data came from immunoSEQ multiplex PCR; TCRdb stores just in-frame clones and leaves some out. Altogether approximately 230,000 clones are present, almost 90% being singletons, with the ten largest covering more than 1.2%. The material sequenced was peripheral blood. These TCRs come from an elderly man with acute or convalescent COVID-19.

This clone was seen once. This chain joins TRBV2 and TRBJ2-2, with 8 positions matching TRBD1. V lost 2 bases to trimming and J lost 7 bases; unmatched junction nucleotides: 3. This CDR3 comprises 14 residues. Looked up from germline, CDR1 is SNHLY and CDR2 is FYNNEI. This CDR3 reads CASSETGGHGELFF. The DNA of the CDR3 is TGTGCCAGCAGTGAAACAGGGGGACACGGGGAGCTGTTTTTT. Filled out from reference TRBV2 and TRBJ2-2, the complete variable domain reads EPEVTQTPSHQVTQMGQEVILRCVPISNHLYFYWYRQILGQKVEFLVSFYNNEISEKSEIFDDQFSVERPDGSNFTLKIRSTKLEDSAMYFCASSETGGHGELFFGEGSRLTVL.

The CDR3 loop reads CASSSGRGTNEKLFF. CDR3 nucleotides: TGTGCCAGCTCATCGGGGAGAGGAACTAATGAAAAACTGTTTTTT. The genes are TRBV18 and TRBJ1-4; no firm D call. CDR3 length: 15 amino acids. V dropped 5 bases and J dropped 1 base, with 11 bases sitting between them. Germline V CDR1 and CDR2: KGHSH, LQKENI.